These 12 T cell receptor beta chains originate from one sample sequenced in a study of human T cells and chemical hapten exposure. Described time point: patch test 1, 2 weeks after DPC sensitization. Treatment defined: therapeutic diphenylcyclopropenone sensitization with weekly scalp DPC. Unfractionated whole blood yielded total RNA. TCRdb called the RACE reads again in MiXCR, with one record for every CDR3 protein. The sample shows some 53,000 distinct CDR3 sequences, approximately 10% of them seen only once. Sequenced material: whole blood, taken in connection with sensitization to the hapten diphenylcyclopropenone (DPC). Source of these receptors: a woman aged 40 to 50 with alopecia areata. Some clones in this sample may be carry-over from other donors' samples.

CDR3 DNA: TGTGCCTGGAGTCTGTTGGGGGCCGACACCGGGGAGCTGTTTTTT. Translating it yields CAWSLLGADTGELFF. The rearrangement joins TRBV30 to TRBJ2-2; D possibly corresponds to TRBD1 (6 bases). Trimming shortened V by 2 bases and J by 3 bases, and 13 bases separated the two germline ends. Looked up from germline, CDR1 is GTSNPN and CDR2 is SVGIG (reference sequence). There are 15 residues in the CDR3. The complete variable domain, with remaining parts taken from reference TRBV30 and TRBJ2-2, reads SQTIHQWPATLVQPVGSPLSLECTVEGTSNPNLYWYRQAAGRGLQLLFYSVGIGQISSEVPQNLSASRPQDRQFILSSKKLLLSDSGFYLCAWSLLGADTGELFFGEGSRLTVL.

The sample holds many counts of this clonotype. The rearrangement links TRBV28 to TRBJ2-4; D is perhaps TRBD1 or TRBD2 (5 bases each). CDR3 length equals 16 residues. Trimming stripped 5 bases from V and 0 bases from J, with 14 bases between. In germline, CDR1 is MDHEN, CDR2 SYDVKM. The CDR3 reads CASSPVGTLAKNIQYF. For the CDR3, the DNA is TGTGCCAGCAGTCCCGTCGGGACGCTAGCCAAAAACATTCAGTACTTC. Drawing the rest from reference TRBV28 and TRBJ2-4, the complete variable domain is DVKVTQSSRYLVKRTGEKVFLECVQDMDHENMFWYRQDPGLGLRLIYFSYDVKMKEKGDIPEGYSVSREKKERFSLILESASTNQTSMYLCASSPVGTLAKNIQYFGAGTRLSVL.

This clonotype has only a few counts. The V and J genes are TRBV18 and TRBJ2-1; D not resolved. Between the trimmed V and J ends, which lost 3 bases and 0 bases, there was a span of 15 bases. The CDR3 consists of 17 residues. Germline V CDR1 and CDR2: KGHSH, LQKENI. The CDR3 reads CASSPFSSQSSYNEQFF. CDR3 sequence (DNA): TGTGCCAGCTCACCTTTTAGCTCCCAGAGCTCCTACAATGAGCAGTTCTTC.

The rearrangement uses TRBV29-1 and TRBJ2-3; D ambiguous. Per the germline V gene, CDR1 is SQVTM and CDR2 is ANQGSEA. The CDR3 has 14 residues. V dropped 2 bases and J dropped 5 bases, with 14 bases sitting between them. The CDR3 DNA is TGCAGCGTTGAAAGGGCTCGATTGGAAGATACGCAGTATTTT. Translation gives CSVERARLEDTQYF.

In this sample, this clonotype turned up many times. This chain links TRBV9 with TRBJ1-5, with D unresolved. CDR3 length: 15 residues. Trimming removed 0 bases at V and 3 bases at J, with 10 bases between. The germline V gene has CDR1 SGDLS and CDR2 YYNGEE. The CDR3 region has the DNA TGTGCCAGCAGCGTAGACGGCACCTTCAATCAGCCCCAGCATTTT. Protein product: CASSVDGTFNQPQHF.

The genes are TRBV29-1 and TRBJ2-2; D might be TRBD2 (5 bases). V was clipped by 6 bases and J by 5 bases, with 16 bases between them. Germline lookup yields CDR1 SQVTM and CDR2 ANQGSEA. The length of the CDR3 is 14 residues. The DNA of the CDR3 is TGCAGCGTAGTACTAGGCCTCCTTACCGGGGAGCTGTTTTTT. Its translation is CSVVLGLLTGELFF.

This clonotype was counted many times. The chain joins TRBV7-2 to TRBJ1-5; tentative D call: TRBD1 (6 bases). Germline CDR1 and CDR2: SGHTA and FQGNSA. The CDR3 spans 15 residues. Deletions cut 4 bases from V and 2 bases from J, with 12 bases between. The CDR3: CASSSSRGGNQPQHF. The CDR3 DNA reads TGTGCCAGCAGCTCCTCCAGGGGCGGCAATCAGCCCCAGCATTTT.

A few counts support this clonotype. This chain joins TRBV29-1 and TRBJ2-3; 10 bases are shared with TRBD2. This CDR3 is built from 15 residues. Germline V gives CDR1 SQVTM, CDR2 ANQGSEA. V shed 0 bases, J shed 7 bases, and the junction held 7 bases outside the gene matches. CDR3 loop: CSVEDQVTSGNTQYF. The CDR3 DNA reads TGCAGCGTTGAAGATCAGGTCACTAGCGGGAATACGCAGTATTTT.

The chain employs TRBV28 and TRBJ2-7; D is unresolved. This CDR3 has 13 residues. Trimming took off 7 bases at V and 2 bases at J, with 12 bases between the two ends. Germline V lookup: CDR1 MDHEN, CDR2 SYDVKM. For the CDR3, the DNA is TGTGCCAGCACCCTTATCGAGCCCTACGAGCAGTACTTC. This encodes CASTLIEPYEQYF.

The chain employs TRBV11-3 and TRBJ2-1, with 8 bases that match TRBD1. The CDR3 is made up of 16 amino acids. V dropped 5 bases and J dropped 7; count of bases not matched to a gene: 13. CDR1 is SGHNT and CDR2 is YENEEA in the germline V gene. The CDR3 nucleotides read TGTGCCAGCAGCACTACGCAGGGGGCCGGGTGGAATGAGCAGTTCTTC. Protein sequence: CASSTTQGAGWNEQFF.

There are a few counts of this clonotype. The gene calls are TRBV5-4 and TRBJ2-1; tentative D call: TRBD2 (5 bases). The V end lost 3 bases, the J end lost 4 bases, and 17 bases lay between the germline ends. CDR1 is SGHNT, CDR2 YYREEE, per germline (reference sequence). This CDR3 has 16 amino acids. CDR3 bases: TGTGCCAGCAGCTCCGAGACGGGAATCCTTTACAATGAGCAGTTCTTC. Protein sequence: CASSSETGILYNEQFF.

This clonotype was found a few times. CDR3 in DNA: TGTGCCAGCAGCTCCCGAGCGGGAGCGGGCTACGAGCAGTACTTC. This translates into CASSSRAGAGYEQYF. The rearrangement uses TRBV7-2 and TRBJ2-7, with 8 bases that match TRBD2. CDR1 SGHTA and CDR2 FQGNSA come from the germline V gene. The CDR3 spans 15 residues. J lost 3 bases, V lost 4 bases, and 8 bases had no gene match.